This T cell receptor (beta chain) was retrieved from a study of OX40 agonist ivuxolimab in advanced cancers. TCRdb's table, derived via immunoSEQ multiplex PCR, lists solely in-frame clones and lacks some. The repertoire holds 40,000 or so clones, with roughly 89% as singletons. The origin of this receptor is an adult with an advanced solid tumor such as melanoma, head and neck, liver or kidney cancer. Material: CD4+ or CD8+ T cells sorted from blood, obtained in a trial of the OX40 agonist ivuxolimab.

The CDR3 DNA is TGCGCCAGCAGCCCCCAGGGGGCGCAAGACGAGCAGTACTTC. Encoded protein: CASSPQGAQDEQYF. This chain connects TRBV5-1 to TRBJ2-7; TRBD1 aligns across 8 bases. Germline CDR1 and CDR2: SGHRS and YFSETQ. CDR3 length equals 14 residues. With V trimmed by 4 bases and J by 5 bases, 8 bases remained unmatched.